These T cell receptor beta chains were read from a single sample in a study of blood T cells in healthy people across ages. TCRdb independently ran MiXCR on the 5' RACE reads; one entry per CDR3 protein. Altogether fewer than 2 million distinct CDR3 sequences are present, about 39% being singletons, with the ten largest covering roughly 24%. The sample taken for sequencing was blood. Receptor source: a human donor in good health. The CDR3 runs from the conserved cysteine through the conserved F or W. D genes are given only for firm matches. Not every row has a clone size; where given, it reads once, few, many or a size class.

.	TRBV4-3	TRBD2	TRBJ2-1	CASSQAPYWLAGESSYNEQFF	TGCGCCAGCAGCCAAGCACCATACTGGCTAGCGGGGGAGAGCTCCTACAATGAGCAGTTCTTC
.	TRBV24-1	.	TRBJ1-5	CATSAITSNQPQHF	TGTGCCACCAGTGCCATAACTAGCAATCAGCCCCAGCATTTT
.	TRBV7-9	TRBD2	TRBJ2-3	CASSLAQRGADTQYF	TGTGCCAGCAGCTTAGCTCAGCGGGGGGCAGATACGCAGTATTTT
.	TRBV20-1	.	TRBJ2-3	CSAISVSTDTQYF	TGCAGTGCTATCAGTGTTTCCACAGATACGCAGTATTTT
few	TRBV7-8	.	TRBJ2-2	CASSLSRDTGELFF	TGTGCCAGCAGCCTCAGTCGGGACACCGGGGAGCTGTTTTTT
.	TRBV10-3	.	TRBJ2-1	CAMGFREQFF	TGTGCCATGGGCTTCAGGGAGCAGTTCTTC
.	TRBV2	.	TRBJ2-1	CASRIDRSSYNEQFF	TGTGCCAGCAGAATCGACAGAAGCTCCTACAATGAGCAGTTCTTC
few	TRBV6-2/TRBV6-3	.	TRBJ1-5	CASRSPLGYSNQPQHF	TGTGCCAGCAGGTCCCCCTTAGGGTATAGCAATCAGCCCCAGCATTTT
.	TRBV10-3	.	TRBJ2-7	CTISDYPTQGLDEQYF	TGTACCATCAGTGATTACCCGACACAGGGTTTGGACGAGCAGTACTTC
few	TRBV20-1	.	TRBJ2-1	CSARPSRSYNEQFF	TGCAGTGCTAGACCTAGCCGTTCCTACAATGAGCAGTTCTTC
once	TRBV11-3	.	TRBJ2-1	CASSRKGRDEQFF	TGTGCCAGCTCCCGGAAGGGAAGGGATGAGCAGTTCTTC
.	TRBV6-1	.	TRBJ1-2	CASSENPPGPTHNYGYTF	TGTGCCAGCAGTGAAAATCCTCCCGGACCTACCCATAACTATGGCTACACCTTC
.	TRBV7-2	.	TRBJ2-7	CANSLVWDPENEQYF	TGTGCCAACAGCTTGGTGTGGGACCCCGAGAACGAGCAGTACTTC
.	TRBV6-2/TRBV6-3	TRBD1	TRBJ2-1	CASSYSRTGGNEQFF	TGTGCCAGCAGTTACTCCCGGACAGGGGGCAATGAGCAGTTCTTC
.	TRBV7-6	.	TRBJ2-7	CASSPTLRSYEQYF	TGTGCCAGCAGTCCGACTCTAAGATCCTACGAGCAGTACTTC
.	TRBV4-3	.	TRBJ1-2	CASSQGWGNLYGYTF	TGCGCCAGCAGCCAAGGGTGGGGCAACCTCTATGGCTACACCTTC
.	TRBV5-1	.	TRBJ1-2	CASSLSEGLGGYTF	TGCGCCAGCAGCTTGTCTGAGGGGCTTGGTGGCTACACCTTC
.	TRBV19	TRBD2	TRBJ2-1	CASSNGGGPNEQFF	TGTGCCAGTAGTAACGGGGGGGGCCCTAATGAGCAGTTCTTC
few	TRBV4-3	TRBD2	TRBJ2-7	CASSQDGLAGASTEQYF	TGCGCCAGCAGCCAAGATGGCCTAGCGGGGGCTTCTACGGAGCAGTACTTC
few	TRBV6-5	.	TRBJ1-3	CASSADRFGNTIYF	TGTGCCAGCAGTGCCGACAGGTTTGGAAACACCATATATTTT
.	TRBV9	.	TRBJ1-2	CASSFFPGTPSNYGYTF	TGTGCCAGCAGCTTCTTCCCAGGGACCCCCTCTAACTATGGCTACACCTTC
few	TRBV12-3/TRBV12-4	.	TRBJ2-7	CASRLRGKGEREQYF	TGTGCCAGCAGGCTGAGGGGCAAGGGAGAGCGCGAGCAGTACTTC
.	TRBV19	.	TRBJ1-2	CASSILGEPGYTF	TGTGCCAGTAGTATTCTGGGAGAACCGGGCTACACCTTC
few	TRBV19	.	TRBJ2-1	CASSIKGSNEQFF	TGTGCCAGTAGTATTAAGGGGAGCAATGAGCAGTTCTTC
.	TRBV5-8	.	TRBJ1-1	CASSLRRAAEAFF	TGTGCCAGCAGCTTGCGACGGGCGGCTGAAGCTTTCTTT
.	TRBV12-3/TRBV12-4	.	TRBJ2-5	CASRIDTGETQYF	TGTGCCAGCAGAATCGATACGGGAGAGACCCAGTACTTC
.	TRBV3-1	TRBD2	TRBJ2-3	CASSQDFAGGPLPDTQYF	TGTGCCAGCAGCCAAGATTTCGCGGGGGGGCCTCTCCCAGATACGCAGTATTTT
once	TRBV7-2	.	TRBJ2-7	CASSLEGIGNYEQYF	TGTGCCAGCAGCTTAGAAGGGATTGGTAACTACGAGCAGTACTTC
many	TRBV7-6	.	TRBJ1-2	CASSLGPSYGYTF	TGTGCCAGCAGCTTAGGACCTTCCTATGGCTACACCTTC
few	TRBV10-3	.	TRBJ2-7	CAISESRGTAYEQYF	TGTGCCATCAGTGAGTCGAGGGGGACCGCCTACGAGCAGTACTTC
.	TRBV27	.	TRBJ2-1	CASSSKTFIYPNEQFF	TGTGCCAGCAGTTCAAAAACCTTTATTTATCCGAATGAGCAGTTCTTC
.	TRBV6-5	.	TRBJ2-4	CASSWSGKQYF	TGTGCCAGCAGTTGGTCGGGGAAGCAGTACTTC
few	TRBV7-2	TRBD1	TRBJ1-2	CAGSLDRGYGYTF	TGTGCCGGCAGCTTAGACAGGGGCTATGGCTACACCTTC
.	TRBV13	.	TRBJ2-7	CASSLLGSAYEQYF	TGTGCCAGCAGCTTACTGGGCTCTGCGTACGAGCAGTACTTC
.	TRBV12-3/TRBV12-4	.	TRBJ1-1	CASSFLRRTEAFF	TGTGCCAGCAGTTTTTTGAGGAGAACTGAAGCTTTCTTT
.	TRBV9	TRBD2	TRBJ2-7	CASSFRDYSREQYF	TGTGCCAGCAGTTTCCGGGACTATAGTCGCGAGCAGTACTTC
.	TRBV27	TRBD1	TRBJ1-1	CASSRSTGAEAFF	TGTGCCAGCAGTCGATCCACAGGGGCGGAAGCTTTCTTT
.	TRBV7-2	.	TRBJ1-2	CASSRQWETGQYGYTF	TGTGCCAGCAGCCGTCAATGGGAAACAGGCCAGTATGGCTACACCTTC
.	TRBV12-3/TRBV12-4	TRBD1	TRBJ1-5	CASSRARGQGSNQPQHF	TGTGCCAGCAGTCGCGCCCGGGGACAGGGGAGCAATCAGCCCCAGCATTTT
.	TRBV12-3/TRBV12-4	TRBD1	TRBJ2-3	CASNLGQGGDTQYF	TGTGCCAGCAATCTGGGACAGGGGGGTGATACGCAGTATTTT
.	TRBV10-3	TRBD2	TRBJ2-4	CAISERVSGGASDIQYF	TGTGCCATCAGTGAGCGGGTTAGCGGGGGGGCCTCGGACATTCAGTACTTC
.	TRBV27	.	TRBJ1-4	CASRPGGVEKLFF	TGTGCCAGCAGGCCGGGGGGGGTGGAAAAACTGTTTTTT
once	TRBV5-1	.	TRBJ2-3	CASMRAEGFTDTQYF	TGCGCCAGCATGCGGGCGGAGGGGTTCACAGATACGCAGTATTTT